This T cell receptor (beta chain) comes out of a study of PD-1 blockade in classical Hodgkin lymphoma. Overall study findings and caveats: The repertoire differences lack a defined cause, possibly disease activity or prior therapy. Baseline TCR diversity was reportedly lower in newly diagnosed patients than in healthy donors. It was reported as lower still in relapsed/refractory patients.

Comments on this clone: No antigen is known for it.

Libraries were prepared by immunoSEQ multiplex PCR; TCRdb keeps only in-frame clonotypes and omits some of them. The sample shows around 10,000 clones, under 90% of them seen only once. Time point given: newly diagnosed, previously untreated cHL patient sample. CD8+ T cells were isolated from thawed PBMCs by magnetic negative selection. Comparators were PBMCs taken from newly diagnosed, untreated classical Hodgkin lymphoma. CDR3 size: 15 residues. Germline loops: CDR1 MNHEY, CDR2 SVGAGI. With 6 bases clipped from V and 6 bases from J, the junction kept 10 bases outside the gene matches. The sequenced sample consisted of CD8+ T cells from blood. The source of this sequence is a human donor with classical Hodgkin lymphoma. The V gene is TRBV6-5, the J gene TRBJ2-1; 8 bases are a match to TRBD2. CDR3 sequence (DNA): TGTGCCAGCAGCTTGCAAGCGGGGGCCCTCAATGAGCAGTTCTTC. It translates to CASSLQAGALNEQFF.